This is a list of T cell receptor beta chains from one sample in a study of early T cells in non-severe SARS-CoV-2 infection. A single record per CDR3 protein comes from TCRdb applying MiXCR to the 5' RACE reads. The table includes about 35,000 distinct CDR3 sequences, approximately 5.8% detected once. The sample taken for sequencing was whole blood. These receptors all stem from an adult who was a healthcare worker with PCR-confirmed SARS-CoV-2 infection or an uninfected control (not recorded which). Both conserved end residues are part of each CDR3. Each record gives: D gene, V gene, J gene, clone size, CDR3 DNA, CDR3 protein. D genes are given only for firm matches. Some rows mark clone size as missing; the rest say once, few, many or name a class of expanded clone.

TRBD1	TRBV18	TRBJ1-6	few	TGTGCCAGCTCGCGGGACAGTTTTGCCTCACCCCTCCACTTT	CASSRDSFASPLHF
.	TRBV7-2	TRBJ2-5	many	TGTGCCAGCAGACGCCCAGGGGTTGGTCAAGAGACCCAGTACTTC	CASRRPGVGQETQYF
TRBD2	TRBV20-1	TRBJ2-7	many	TGCAGTGCTAGAGATCTCACTAGCGGGGGGCACAGACGCTACGAGCAGTACTTC	CSARDLTSGGHRRYEQYF
.	TRBV12-3/TRBV12-4	TRBJ2-1	.	TGTGCCAGCAGTTTCGGGGTCACCTACAATGAGCAGTTCTTC	CASSFGVTYNEQFF
TRBD1	TRBV7-9	TRBJ2-1	many	TGTGCCAGCAGCCCCGGACAGGGGGCGGTTGCCTACAATGAGCAGTTCTTC	CASSPGQGAVAYNEQFF
TRBD2	TRBV7-2	TRBJ2-3	many	TGTGCCAGCAGCTCAACTAGCGGGGGGTTCAGGGATACGCAGTATTTT	CASSSTSGGFRDTQYF
TRBD2	TRBV2	TRBJ2-1	many	TGTGCCAGCAGTTTCCGAGTAGGGGGACTAGCCTTCGATGAGCAGTTCTTC	CASSFRVGGLAFDEQFF
.	TRBV10-2	TRBJ1-2	many	TGCGCCAGCAGTGCGACGGGGGGGCGGGGGAACGATGGCTACACCTTC	CASSATGGRGNDGYTF
TRBD1	TRBV20-1	TRBJ2-7	few	TGCAGTGCTAGACCCGGGACAGGCTACGAGCAGTACTTC	CSARPGTGYEQYF
TRBD2	TRBV5-4	TRBJ2-2	many	TGTGCCAGCAGCGATACTAGCGGGAGGATCACCGGGGAGCTGTTTTTT	CASSDTSGRITGELFF
.	TRBV7-2	TRBJ2-2	few	TGTGCCAGCAGCCGGGACTTGAACACCGGGGAGCTGTTTTTT	CASSRDLNTGELFF
.	TRBV6-5	TRBJ2-7	many	TGTGCCAGCAGCCCTGTGACCGGGACCTCCACCTACGAGCAGTACTTC	CASSPVTGTSTYEQYF
.	TRBV6-5	TRBJ1-2	few	TGTGCCAGCAGCCGCGCTAACTATGGCTACACCTTC	CASSRANYGYTF
TRBD1	TRBV4-2	TRBJ1-3	many	TGTGCCAGCAGCCAAATCCACAGGGGTGGAAACACCATATATTTT	CASSQIHRGGNTIYF
.	TRBV12-3/TRBV12-4	TRBJ1-1	many	TGTGCCAGCACCCGAAACCCCCTAGGACACACTGAAGCTTTCTTT	CASTRNPLGHTEAFF
.	TRBV15	TRBJ1-1	medium-sized	TGTGCCACCAGCACAGAAGTTTTGAACACTGAAGCTTTCTTT	CATSTEVLNTEAFF
.	TRBV5-1	TRBJ1-3	many	TGCGCCAGCAGCTTGGTAGCTCAGGGGAGCGCTGGAAACACCATATATTTT	CASSLVAQGSAGNTIYF
.	TRBV28	TRBJ1-1	many	TGTGCCAGCAAAAACGGATTGACTGAAGCTTTCTTT	CASKNGLTEAFF